This T cell receptor beta chain was identified in a study of blood T cell repertoires in COVID-19. Study at large: Italy, Spain and the United States were the sources of the convalescent and acute COVID-19 samples. Sources were T cells, B-cell-depleted T cells, or PBMCs; the material itself was cDNA or gDNA.

Authors' data handling: Nucleated cell counts were estimated from reference gene primer amplification. Repertoires were generated with immunoSEQ multiplex PCR, while TCRdb's copy carries only in-frame clones and drops some. V, J and clone size reflect that table, while D and trimming were determined from the DNA. The sample gives approximately 120,000 clones, roughly 85% of which show up once; approximately 4% is in the top ten. Germline V gene data show CDR1 as SQVTM and CDR2 as ANQGSEA. CDR3 length: 13 amino acids. With 7 bases removed from V and 6 bases from J, the gap between germline ends came to 18 bases.

The J gene is TRBJ1-1, the V gene TRBV29-1; D possibly corresponds to TRBD1 (6 bases). The specimen was peripheral blood. This TCR came from a human donor in a cohort sampled during active COVID-19. In DNA form, the CDR3 reads TGCAGCGCTCCACAGGGAGTAGACGCTGAAGCTTTCTTT. Its protein product is CSAPQGVDAEAFF.